This is a list of T cell receptor beta chains from one sample in a study of blood T cell repertoires in COVID-19. Measured with immunoSEQ multiplex PCR; TCRdb has only the in-frame clones, and not every one. This table has some 220,000 clones, almost 85% appearing once. Sequencing input: peripheral blood. These receptors originate from a woman aged 70-85 years with COVID-19, enrolled during active disease. The CDR3 runs from the conserved cysteine through the conserved F or W. A D gene is named only where the DNA matches it firmly. Size tells how often a clone was seen (once, few, many) or the class of an expanded clone, and some rows leave it out.

V gene: TRBV3-1/TRBV3-2
J gene: TRBJ1-3
D gene: TRBD1
clone size: once
CDR3 protein: CASSRTGVGNTIYF
CDR3 DNA: TGTGCCAGCAGCCGGACAGGGGTTGGAAACACCATATATTTT

V gene: TRBV12-3/TRBV12-4
J gene: TRBJ2-7
D gene: -
clone size: -
CDR3 protein: CASSLTGLREQYF
CDR3 DNA: TGTGCCAGCAGCCTGACAGGATTGAGGGAGCAGTACTTC

V gene: TRBV28
J gene: TRBJ1-5
D gene: TRBD1
clone size: few
CDR3 protein: CASSLTGYNQPQHF
CDR3 DNA: TGTGCCAGCAGTTTGACAGGGTATAATCAGCCCCAGCATTTT

V gene: TRBV4-2
J gene: TRBJ2-1
D gene: TRBD2
clone size: -
CDR3 protein: CASSQDGGSMLSNEQFF
CDR3 DNA: TGTGCCAGCAGCCAAGACGGCGGGAGCATGTTGTCCAATGAGCAGTTCTTC

V gene: TRBV7-3
J gene: TRBJ2-1
D gene: -
clone size: -
CDR3 protein: CASSPPGENEQFF
CDR3 DNA: TGTGCCAGCAGCCCCCCCGGGGAAAATGAGCAGTTCTTC

V gene: TRBV5-1
J gene: TRBJ1-6
D gene: -
clone size: few
CDR3 protein: CASSLGDSNSPLHF
CDR3 DNA: TGCGCCAGCAGCTTGGGAGATTCTAATTCACCCCTCCACTTT

V gene: TRBV12-3/TRBV12-4
J gene: TRBJ2-3
D gene: -
clone size: -
CDR3 protein: CASGGLSTDTQYF
CDR3 DNA: TGTGCCAGCGGGGGCCTAAGCACAGATACGCAGTATTTT

V gene: TRBV3-1/TRBV3-2
J gene: TRBJ2-1
D gene: -
clone size: -
CDR3 protein: CASSLRVYNEQFF
CDR3 DNA: TGTGCCAGCAGCCTACGGGTCTACAATGAGCAGTTCTTC

V gene: TRBV7-2
J gene: TRBJ2-3
D gene: -
clone size: -
CDR3 protein: CASSLKARTFGTAQYF
CDR3 DNA: TGTGCCAGCAGCTTAAAGGCCCGAACCTTTGGGACTGCGCAGTATTTT

V gene: TRBV6-5
J gene: TRBJ1-1
D gene: TRBD1
clone size: -
CDR3 protein: CASTPPQGTEAFF
CDR3 DNA: TGTGCCAGCACCCCCCCCCAGGGGACAGAGGCTTTCTTT

V gene: TRBV19
J gene: TRBJ1-6
D gene: TRBD1
clone size: -
CDR3 protein: CASSIARQGPRVPLHF
CDR3 DNA: TGTGCCAGTAGTATAGCAAGACAGGGGCCTCGTGTCCCCCTCCACTTT

V gene: TRBV5-6
J gene: TRBJ1-2
D gene: -
clone size: once
CDR3 protein: CASRGGRDYGYTF
CDR3 DNA: TGTGCCAGCAGGGGAGGTCGGGACTATGGCTACACCTTC

V gene: TRBV4-3
J gene: TRBJ1-2
D gene: -
clone size: few
CDR3 protein: CASSQALQGNGYTF
CDR3 DNA: TGCGCCAGCAGCCAAGCTCTACAGGGTAATGGCTACACCTTC

V gene: TRBV7-2
J gene: TRBJ2-1
D gene: -
clone size: -
CDR3 protein: CASSLEGGNNEQFF
CDR3 DNA: TGTGCCAGCAGCTTAGAAGGGGGTAACAATGAGCAGTTCTTC

V gene: TRBV5-1
J gene: TRBJ2-2
D gene: -
clone size: -
CDR3 protein: CASSPTVGAAGELFF
CDR3 DNA: TGCGCCAGCAGCCCCACTGTGGGGGCGGCCGGGGAGCTGTTTTTT

V gene: TRBV25-1
J gene: TRBJ2-7
D gene: -
clone size: medium-sized
CDR3 protein: CASSERSYEQYF
CDR3 DNA: TGTGCCAGCAGTGAAAGGAGCTACGAGCAGTACTTC

V gene: TRBV7-2
J gene: TRBJ2-2
D gene: -
clone size: -
CDR3 protein: CASSLALASSFGELFF
CDR3 DNA: TGTGCCAGCAGCTTAGCACTGGCTAGTAGCTTCGGGGAGCTGTTTTTT

V gene: TRBV11-3
J gene: TRBJ2-5
D gene: TRBD1
clone size: -
CDR3 protein: CASSSRTGVETQYF
CDR3 DNA: TGTGCCAGCAGCTCGAGGACAGGGGTAGAGACCCAGTACTTC

V gene: TRBV7-2
J gene: TRBJ1-2
D gene: TRBD1
clone size: -
CDR3 protein: CASSLATGTFNYGYTF
CDR3 DNA: TGTGCCAGCAGCTTAGCGACAGGGACTTTTAACTATGGCTACACCTTC

V gene: TRBV28
J gene: TRBJ1-1
D gene: -
clone size: -
CDR3 protein: CASSLFGGYTEAFF
CDR3 DNA: TGTGCCAGCAGTCTATTTGGGGGCTACACTGAAGCTTTCTTT

V gene: TRBV7-8
J gene: TRBJ2-3
D gene: -
clone size: -
CDR3 protein: CASSLTGDTQYF
CDR3 DNA: TGTGCCAGCAGCTTGACCGGGGATACGCAGTATTTT

V gene: TRBV9
J gene: TRBJ1-2
D gene: TRBD1
clone size: -
CDR3 protein: CASSGRTPTGGGYTF
CDR3 DNA: TGTGCCAGCAGCGGCCGGACCCCCACAGGGGGAGGCTACACCTTC